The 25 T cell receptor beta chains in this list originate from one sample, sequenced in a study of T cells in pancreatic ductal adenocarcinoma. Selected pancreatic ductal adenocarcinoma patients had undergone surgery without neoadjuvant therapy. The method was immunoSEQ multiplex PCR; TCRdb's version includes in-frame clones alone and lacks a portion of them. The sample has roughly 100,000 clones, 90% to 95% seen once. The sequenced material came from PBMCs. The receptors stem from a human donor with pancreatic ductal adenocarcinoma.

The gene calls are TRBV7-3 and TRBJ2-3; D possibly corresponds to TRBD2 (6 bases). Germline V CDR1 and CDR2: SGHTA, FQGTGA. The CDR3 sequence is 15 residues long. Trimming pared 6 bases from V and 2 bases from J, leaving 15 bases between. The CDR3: CASSPGEALTDTQYF. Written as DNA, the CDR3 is TGTGCCAGCAGTCCGGGGGAGGCGCTCACAGATACGCAGTATTTT.

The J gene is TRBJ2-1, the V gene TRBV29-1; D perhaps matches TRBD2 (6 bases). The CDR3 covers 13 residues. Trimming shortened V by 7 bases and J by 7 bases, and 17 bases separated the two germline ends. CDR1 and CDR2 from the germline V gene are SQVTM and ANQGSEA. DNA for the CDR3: TGCAGCGCCGGAGGGCTAGCGAGAAATGAGCAGTTCTTC. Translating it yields CSAGGLARNEQFF.

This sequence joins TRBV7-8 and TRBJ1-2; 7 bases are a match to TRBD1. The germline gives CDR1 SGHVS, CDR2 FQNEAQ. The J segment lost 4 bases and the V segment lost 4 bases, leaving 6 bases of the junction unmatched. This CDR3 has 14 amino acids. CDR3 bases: TGTGCCAGCAGCTCAGGGGGTAGTAGCTATGGCTACACCTTC. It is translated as CASSSGGSSYGYTF.

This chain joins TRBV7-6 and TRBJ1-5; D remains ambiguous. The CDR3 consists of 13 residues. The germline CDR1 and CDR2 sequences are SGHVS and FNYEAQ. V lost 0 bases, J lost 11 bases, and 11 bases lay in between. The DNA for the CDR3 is TGTGCCAGCAGCTTAGCTGAGGAGCAAGCCCAGCATTTT. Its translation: CASSLAEEQAQHF.

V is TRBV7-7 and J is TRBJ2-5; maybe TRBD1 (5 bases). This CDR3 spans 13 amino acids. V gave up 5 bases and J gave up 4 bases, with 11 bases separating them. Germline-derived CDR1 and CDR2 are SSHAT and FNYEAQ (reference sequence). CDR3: CASSLDRGETQYF. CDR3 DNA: TGTGCCAGCAGCCTCGATAGGGGAGAGACCCAGTACTTC.

Written as DNA, the CDR3 is TGTGCCTCCACGACAGGGGTCGGGGAGACCCAGTACTTC. It codes for CASTTGVGETQYF. This chain joins TRBV10-3 and TRBJ2-5; 8 positions agree with TRBD1. In germline, CDR1 is ENHRY, CDR2 SYGVKD. V lost 11 bases and J lost 5; bases outside the gene matches: 10. The CDR3 consists of 13 residues.

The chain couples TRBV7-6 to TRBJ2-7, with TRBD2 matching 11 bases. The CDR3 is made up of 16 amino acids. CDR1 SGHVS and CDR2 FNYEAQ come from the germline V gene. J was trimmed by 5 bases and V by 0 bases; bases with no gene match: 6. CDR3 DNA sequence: TGTGCCAGCAGCTTAGCCACTAGCGGGAGTATGAACGAGCAGTACTTC. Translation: CASSLATSGSMNEQYF.

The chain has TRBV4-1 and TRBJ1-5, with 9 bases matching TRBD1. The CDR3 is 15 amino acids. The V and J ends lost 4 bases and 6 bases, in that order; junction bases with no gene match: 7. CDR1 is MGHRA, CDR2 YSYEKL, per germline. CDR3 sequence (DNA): TGCGCCAGCAGCCGAATTACAGGGGGCGGTCAGCCCCAGCATTTT. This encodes CASSRITGGGQPQHF.

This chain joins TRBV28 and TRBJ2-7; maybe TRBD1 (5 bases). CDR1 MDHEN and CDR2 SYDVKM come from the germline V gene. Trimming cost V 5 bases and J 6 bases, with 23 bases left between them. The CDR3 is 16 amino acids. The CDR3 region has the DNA TGTGCCAGCAGTATCCCCCAGGGTTATCATGTTCTCGAGCAGTACTTC. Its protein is CASSIPQGYHVLEQYF. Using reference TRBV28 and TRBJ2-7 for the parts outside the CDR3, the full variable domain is DVKVTQSSRYLVKRTGEKVFLECVQDMDHENMFWYRQDPGLGLRLIYFSYDVKMKEKGDIPEGYSVSREKKERFSLILESASTNQTSMYLCASSIPQGYHVLEQYFGPGTRLTVT.

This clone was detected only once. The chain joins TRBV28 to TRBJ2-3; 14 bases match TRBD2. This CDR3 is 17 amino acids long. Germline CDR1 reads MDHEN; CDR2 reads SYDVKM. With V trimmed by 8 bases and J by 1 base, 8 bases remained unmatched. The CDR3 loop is CASLVSTSGRGTDTQYF. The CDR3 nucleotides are TGTGCCAGCCTAGTTTCGACTAGCGGGAGGGGCACAGATACGCAGTATTTT.

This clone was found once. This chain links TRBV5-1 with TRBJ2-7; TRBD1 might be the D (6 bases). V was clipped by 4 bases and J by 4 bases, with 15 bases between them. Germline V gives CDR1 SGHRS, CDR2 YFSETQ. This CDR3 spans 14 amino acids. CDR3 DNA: TGCGCCAGCAGCCCCCGGGACATGGAATACGAGCAGTACTTC. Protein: CASSPRDMEYEQYF.

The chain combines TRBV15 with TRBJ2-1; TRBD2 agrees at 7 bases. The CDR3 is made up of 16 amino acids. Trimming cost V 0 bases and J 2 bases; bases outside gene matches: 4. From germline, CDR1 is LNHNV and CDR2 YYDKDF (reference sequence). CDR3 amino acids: CATSRDGGRAYNEQFF. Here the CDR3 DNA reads TGTGCCACCAGCAGAGATGGCGGGAGAGCCTACAATGAGCAGTTCTTC.

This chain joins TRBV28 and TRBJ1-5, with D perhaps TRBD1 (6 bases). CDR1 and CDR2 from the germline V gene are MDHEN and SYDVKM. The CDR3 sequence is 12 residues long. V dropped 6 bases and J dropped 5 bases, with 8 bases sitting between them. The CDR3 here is CASRGGDQPQHF. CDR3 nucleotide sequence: TGTGCCAGCAGAGGGGGGGATCAGCCCCAGCATTTT.

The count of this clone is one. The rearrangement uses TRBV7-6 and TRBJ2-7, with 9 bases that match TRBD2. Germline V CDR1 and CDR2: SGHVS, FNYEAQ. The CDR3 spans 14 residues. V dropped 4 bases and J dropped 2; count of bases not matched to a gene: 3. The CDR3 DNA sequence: TGTGCCAGCAGCTCTAGCGGGGAAGCCTACGAGCAGTACTTC. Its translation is CASSSSGEAYEQYF. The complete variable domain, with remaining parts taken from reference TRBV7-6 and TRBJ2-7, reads GAGVSQSPRYKVTKRGQDVALRCDPISGHVSLYWYRQALGQGPEFLTYFNYEAQQDKSGLPNDRFSAERPEGSISTLTIQRTEQRDSAMYRCASSSSGEAYEQYFGPGTRLTVT.

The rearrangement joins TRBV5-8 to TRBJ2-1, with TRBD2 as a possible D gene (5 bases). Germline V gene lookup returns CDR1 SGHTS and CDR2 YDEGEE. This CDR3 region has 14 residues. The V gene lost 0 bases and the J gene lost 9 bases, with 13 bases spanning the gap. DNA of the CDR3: TGTGCCAGCAGCTTGGTAGGGAGCCGGGGTGAGCAGTTCTTC. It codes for CASSLVGSRGEQFF.

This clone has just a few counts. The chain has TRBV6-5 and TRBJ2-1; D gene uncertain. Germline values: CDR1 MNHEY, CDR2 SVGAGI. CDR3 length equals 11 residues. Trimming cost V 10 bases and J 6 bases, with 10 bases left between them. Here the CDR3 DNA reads TGTGCCACCTATCAGGTCAATGAGCAGTTCTTC. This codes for CATYQVNEQFF.

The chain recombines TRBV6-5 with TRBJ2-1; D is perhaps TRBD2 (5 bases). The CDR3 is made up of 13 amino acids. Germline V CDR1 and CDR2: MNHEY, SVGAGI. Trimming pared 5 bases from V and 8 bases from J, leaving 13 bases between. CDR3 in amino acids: CASSPGRVHEQFF. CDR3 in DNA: TGTGCCAGCAGTCCGGGAAGGGTCCATGAGCAGTTCTTC.

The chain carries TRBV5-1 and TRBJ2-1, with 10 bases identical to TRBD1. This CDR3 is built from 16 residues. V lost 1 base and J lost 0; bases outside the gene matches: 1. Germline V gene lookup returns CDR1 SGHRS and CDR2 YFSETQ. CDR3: CASSLRTGGSYNEQFF. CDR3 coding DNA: TGCGCCAGCAGCTTGAGGACAGGGGGCTCCTACAATGAGCAGTTCTTC.

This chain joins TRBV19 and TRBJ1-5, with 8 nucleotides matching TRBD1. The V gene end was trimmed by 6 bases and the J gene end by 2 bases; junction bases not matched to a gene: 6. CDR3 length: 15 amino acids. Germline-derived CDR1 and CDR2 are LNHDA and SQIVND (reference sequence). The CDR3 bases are TGTGCCAGTAGGGCCCCAGGGGGCGGCAATCAGCCCCAGCATTTT. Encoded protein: CASRAPGGGNQPQHF.

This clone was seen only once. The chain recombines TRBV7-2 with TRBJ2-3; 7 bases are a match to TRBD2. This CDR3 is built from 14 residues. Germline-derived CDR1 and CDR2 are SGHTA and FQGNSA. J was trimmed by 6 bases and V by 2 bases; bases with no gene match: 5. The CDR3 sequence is CASSLQAGWDTQYF. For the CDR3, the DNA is TGTGCCAGCAGCTTACAAGCGGGATGGGATACGCAGTATTTT.

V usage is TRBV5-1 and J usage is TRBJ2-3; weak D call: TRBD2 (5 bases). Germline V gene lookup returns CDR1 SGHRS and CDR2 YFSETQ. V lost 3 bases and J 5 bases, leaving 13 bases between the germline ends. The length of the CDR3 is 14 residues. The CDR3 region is CASSWATREDTQYF. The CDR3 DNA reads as TGCGCCAGCAGCTGGGCCACCCGGGAAGATACGCAGTATTTT.

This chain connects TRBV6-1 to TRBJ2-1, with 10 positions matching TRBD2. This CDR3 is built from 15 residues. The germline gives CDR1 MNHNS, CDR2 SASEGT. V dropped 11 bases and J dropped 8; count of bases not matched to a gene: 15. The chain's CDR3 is CAARWSSGSIHEQFF. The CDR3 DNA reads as TGTGCCGCAAGGTGGTCTAGCGGGAGTATTCATGAGCAGTTCTTC.

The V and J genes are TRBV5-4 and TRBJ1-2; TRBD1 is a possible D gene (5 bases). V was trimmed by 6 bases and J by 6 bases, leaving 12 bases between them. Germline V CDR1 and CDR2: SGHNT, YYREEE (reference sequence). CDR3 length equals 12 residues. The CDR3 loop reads CASMGGKDGYTF. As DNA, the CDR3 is TGTGCCAGCATGGGGGGGAAGGATGGCTACACCTTC.

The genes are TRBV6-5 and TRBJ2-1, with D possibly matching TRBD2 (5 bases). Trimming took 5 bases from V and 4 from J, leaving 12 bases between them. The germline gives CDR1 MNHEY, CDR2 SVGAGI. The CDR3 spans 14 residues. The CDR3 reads CASSPSTRYNEQFF. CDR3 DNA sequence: TGTGCCAGCAGTCCCAGCACTAGATACAATGAGCAGTTCTTC.

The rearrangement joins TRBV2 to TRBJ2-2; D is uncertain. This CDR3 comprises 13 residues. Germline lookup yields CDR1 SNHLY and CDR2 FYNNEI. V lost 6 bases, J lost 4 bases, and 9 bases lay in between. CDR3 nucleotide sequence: TGTGCCAGCAGACCTGACTTCACCGGGGAGCTGTTTTTT. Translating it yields CASRPDFTGELFF.